The 20 T cell receptor beta chains below all came from one sample that was sequenced in a study of identifying expanded T cells in peripheral blood. Clones were sequenced by immunoSEQ multiplex PCR, and TCRdb holds only the in-frame ones, with some missing. The data hold around 120,000 clones, with 80% to 90% observed a single time. The sample taken for sequencing was blood. The receptors come from a person aged 18 to 75 in good health.

The chain has TRBV5-1 and TRBJ2-2; 7 bases are a match to TRBD1. The V segment lost 4 bases and the J segment 0 bases; nucleotides outside the gene matches: 3. CDR3 size: 15 residues. Germline CDR1 and CDR2: SGHRS and YFSETQ. CDR3 sequence (DNA): TGCGCCAGCAGCCAAGGGACAGCGAACACCGGGGAGCTGTTTTTT. This encodes CASSQGTANTGELFF.

V gene TRBV25-1 combines with J gene TRBJ2-5; D unclear. With 4 bases removed from V and 4 bases from J, the gap between germline ends came to 13 bases. CDR3 length equals 14 residues. Germline V gives CDR1 MGHDK, CDR2 SYGVNS. CDR3 amino acids: CASSGWASPETQYF. The CDR3 bases are TGTGCCAGCAGTGGGTGGGCATCTCCAGAGACCCAGTACTTC. The variable domain in full, completed from reference TRBV25-1 and TRBJ2-5, reads EADIYQTPRYLVIGTGKKITLECSQTMGHDKMYWYQQDPGMELHLIHYSYGVNSTEKGDLSSESTVSRIRTEHFPLTLESARPSHTSQYLCASSGWASPETQYFGPGTRLLVL.

The chain joins TRBV30 to TRBJ1-2, with TRBD1 matching over 9 bases. The germline V gene has CDR1 GTSNPN and CDR2 SVGIG (reference sequence). The V gene end was trimmed by 1 base and the J gene end by 7 bases; junction bases not matched to a gene: 13. The CDR3 contains 16 residues. CDR3 loop: CAWSAGTGLQSVGYTF. CDR3 nucleotides: TGTGCCTGGAGTGCCGGGACAGGGCTCCAGTCGGTTGGCTACACCTTC. Complete variable domain (other parts from reference TRBV30 and TRBJ1-2): SQTIHQWPATLVQPVGSPLSLECTVEGTSNPNLYWYRQAAGRGLQLLFYSVGIGQISSEVPQNLSASRPQDRQFILSSKKLLLSDSGFYLCAWSAGTGLQSVGYTFGSGTRLTVV.

This rearrangement joins TRBV2 to TRBJ2-5; 9 bases match TRBD1. Germline CDR1 and CDR2: SNHLY and FYNNEI. V gave up 6 bases and J gave up 5 bases; unmatched junction bases: 7. The CDR3 loop spans 14 amino acids. CDR3 in DNA: TGTGCCAGCAGGGGACAGGGTACACGGGAGACCCAGTACTTC. Its translation is CASRGQGTRETQYF.

The J gene is TRBJ2-5, the V gene TRBV5-1, with 10 bases fitting TRBD2. The CDR3 extends over 14 amino acids. V shed 4 bases and J 4 bases; nucleotides not matched to a gene: 4. The V gene's germline CDR1 is SGHRS and CDR2 YFSETQ. The CDR3 DNA sequence: TGCGCCAGCAGCCCCTTAGCGGGAGGAGAGACCCAGTACTTC. It codes for CASSPLAGGETQYF. Variable domain in full (rest from reference TRBV5-1 and TRBJ2-5): KAGVTQTPRYLIKTRGQQVTLSCSPISGHRSVSWYQQTPGQGLQFLFEYFSETQRNKGNFPGRFSGRQFSNSRSEMNVSTLELGDSALYLCASSPLAGGETQYFGPGTRLLVL.

The rearrangement uses TRBV27 and TRBJ2-1; 8 positions agree with TRBD2. The CDR3 totals 14 residues. The germline V gene has CDR1 MNHEY and CDR2 SMNVEV (reference sequence). Trimming removed 8 bases from V and 10 bases from J; junction bases left unmatched: 13. CDR3 amino acids: CASAPWSGRREQFF. In DNA, the CDR3 is TGTGCCAGCGCCCCATGGAGCGGGAGACGGGAGCAGTTCTTC.

This clone has only one observation. The V call is TRBV6-6, the J call TRBJ2-4, with 10 bases matching TRBD2. The germline gives CDR1 MNHNY, CDR2 SVGAGI (reference sequence). The length of the CDR3 is 14 residues. V shed 8 bases and J 0 bases; nucleotides not matched to a gene: 1. In DNA form, the CDR3 reads TGTGCCAGCGAGCGGGAGGGAGCCAAAAACATTCAGTACTTC. Its protein is CASEREGAKNIQYF.

The chain couples TRBV7-6 to TRBJ2-6, with D unclear. This CDR3 region has 12 residues. The germline V gene encodes CDR1 SGHVS and CDR2 FNYEAQ. The chain's CDR3 is CGVDSGANVLTF. CDR3 bases: TGTGGAGTGGACTCTGGGGCCAACGTCCTGACTTTC.

The rearrangement links TRBV28 to TRBJ2-7; TRBD2 matches at 8 bases. Trimming cost V 1 base and J 0 bases; bases outside gene matches: 5. CDR1 and CDR2 from the germline V gene are MDHEN and SYDVKM. The CDR3 has 16 residues. DNA for the CDR3: TGTGCCAGCAGTTTATCTGTAGCGGGAAGCTCCTACGAGCAGTACTTC. Translated, it gives CASSLSVAGSSYEQYF.

CDR3 coding DNA: TGTGCCAGCAGCTTGGGACCACCTGAAAATGGGTTCTTC. Its translation is CASSLGPPENGFF. The chain employs TRBV14 and TRBJ2-1; the D call may be TRBD1 or TRBD2 (5 bases each). The germline V gene encodes CDR1 SGHDN and CDR2 FVKESK. V was trimmed by 5 bases and J by 15 bases, leaving 20 bases between them. CDR3 size: 13 residues.

The chain couples TRBV6-4 to TRBJ2-3; D uncertain. Trimming took 6 bases from V and 0 from J, leaving 10 bases between them. This CDR3 is built from 14 residues. Per the germline V gene, CDR1 is MRHNA and CDR2 is SNTAGT. CDR3 protein: CASSRSLSTDTQYF. Here the CDR3 DNA reads TGTGCCAGCAGCCGAAGCCTCAGCACAGATACGCAGTATTTT.

The J gene is TRBJ2-1, the V gene TRBV5-1, with 7 bases aligning to TRBD1. The ends lost 1 base at V and 1 base at J; junction bases unmatched: 2. The CDR3 spans 15 residues. CDR1 is SGHRS, CDR2 YFSETQ, per germline. This CDR3 reads CASSLTGDSYNEQFF. The CDR3 DNA reads as TGCGCCAGCAGCTTGACAGGGGATTCCTACAATGAGCAGTTCTTC.

The chain employs TRBV19 and TRBJ1-4; no reliable D call. Germline V gives CDR1 LNHDA, CDR2 SQIVND (reference sequence). The CDR3 has 13 residues. Trimming removed 7 bases from V and 0 bases from J, with 6 bases in between. CDR3 bases: TGTGCCAGTATTTCAGCAACTAATGAAAAACTGTTTTTT. It yields the protein CASISATNEKLFF.

This chain joins TRBV27 and TRBJ2-7, with D unresolved. The CDR3 sequence is 15 residues long. Germline V CDR1 and CDR2: MNHEY, SMNVEV (reference sequence). Trimming left V 5 bases short and J 2 bases short, with 16 bases between. The CDR3 spells CASSPHGLGTYEQYF. The CDR3 DNA follows: TGTGCCAGCAGTCCCCATGGTTTGGGGACCTACGAGCAGTACTTC.

The chain combines TRBV9 with TRBJ2-7, with no clear D. The CDR3 contains 15 residues. From germline, CDR1 is SGDLS and CDR2 YYNGEE. Trimming removed 4 bases from V and 3 bases from J, with 17 bases in between. CDR3 sequence (DNA): TGTGCCAGCAGCCCCCGCGGTCTAGATAGCTACGAGCAGTACTTC. Translating gives CASSPRGLDSYEQYF.

The V call is TRBV10-2, the J call TRBJ2-6; D possibly corresponds to TRBD1 (7 bases). The CDR3 loop spans 15 amino acids. V lost 6 bases to trimming and J lost 3 bases, with 12 bases between them. Germline values: CDR1 WSHSY, CDR2 SAAADI. CDR3 nucleotide sequence: TGCGCCAGCAGGGCAGGGGGGAATGGGGCCAACGTCCTGACTTTC. Its translation: CASRAGGNGANVLTF.

The V call is TRBV19, the J call TRBJ1-3; unclear D gene. Per the germline V gene, CDR1 is LNHDA and CDR2 is SQIVND (reference sequence). V gave up 3 bases and J gave up 1 base, with 10 bases separating them. This CDR3 contains 15 residues. Written as DNA, the CDR3 is TGTGCCAGTAGTATGTCTTACCAGTCTGGAAACACCATATATTTT. Its translation is CASSMSYQSGNTIYF.

Details on this clone: Other nucleotide sequences from this sample produce the same CDR3. The chain recombines TRBV5-1 with TRBJ2-7; D is uncertain. Between the trimmed V and J ends, which lost 0 bases and 4 bases, there was a span of 8 bases. The V gene's germline CDR1 is SGHRS and CDR2 YFSETQ. The CDR3 totals 13 residues. The CDR3 spells CASSLGTEYEQYF. The DNA for the CDR3 is TGCGCCAGCAGCTTGGGTACAGAGTACGAGCAGTACTTC.

This chain joins TRBV30 and TRBJ1-3, with TRBD1 matching over 8 bases. This CDR3 has 13 residues. Losses at the gene ends were 5 bases for V and 10 bases for J; bases not matched to a gene: 10. From germline, CDR1 is GTSNPN and CDR2 SVGIG (reference sequence). CDR3 nucleotide sequence: TGTGCCTGGGACCGGGACAGGTTGAATACCATATATTTT. Amino acids: CAWDRDRLNTIYF.

The chain joins TRBV13 to TRBJ1-5, with unresolved D. The CDR3 runs to 16 residues. The germline V gene has CDR1 PRHDT and CDR2 FYEKMQ (reference sequence). Deletions cut 5 bases from V and 3 bases from J, with 17 bases between. The CDR3 protein is CASSHSAEGVNQPQHF. Here the CDR3 DNA reads TGTGCCAGCAGCCACTCGGCGGAGGGTGTCAATCAGCCCCAGCATTTT.